This TCR beta chain was profiled in a study of T cells in Graves' hyperthyroidism and ophthalmopathy. Findings of the study overall: Separating ophthalmopathy from stable hyperthyroidism was achieved by a 13 V-J model. Most thyroid clonotypes with frequency above 0.001 were detected in blood.

From RNA transcripts, TCR beta CDR3 regions were amplified. When the TCR CDR3 underwent first-round RT-PCR, the HTBI primer set was used. One entry per CDR3 protein, called by TCRdb with MiXCR from the multiplex PCR reads. The sample holds tens of thousands of distinct CDR3 sequences, around half seen once. Germline V gene lookup returns CDR1 SGHDT and CDR2 YYEEEE. The CDR3 extends over 14 amino acids. The V and J ends lost 6 bases and 3 bases respectively, with 15 bases between them. Each 10 ml fresh peripheral blood draw supplied the PBMCs. In the case of this clonotype: Its antigen is unknown.

Sequencing was performed on blood. The chain combines TRBV5-6 with TRBJ1-2; no reliable D call. The receptor comes from a woman aged 30 to 39 with Graves' ophthalmopathy. CDR3 in DNA: TGTGCCAGCACCGGCGAGGGCAGTCACTATGGCTACACCTTC. Encoded protein: CASTGEGSHYGYTF.